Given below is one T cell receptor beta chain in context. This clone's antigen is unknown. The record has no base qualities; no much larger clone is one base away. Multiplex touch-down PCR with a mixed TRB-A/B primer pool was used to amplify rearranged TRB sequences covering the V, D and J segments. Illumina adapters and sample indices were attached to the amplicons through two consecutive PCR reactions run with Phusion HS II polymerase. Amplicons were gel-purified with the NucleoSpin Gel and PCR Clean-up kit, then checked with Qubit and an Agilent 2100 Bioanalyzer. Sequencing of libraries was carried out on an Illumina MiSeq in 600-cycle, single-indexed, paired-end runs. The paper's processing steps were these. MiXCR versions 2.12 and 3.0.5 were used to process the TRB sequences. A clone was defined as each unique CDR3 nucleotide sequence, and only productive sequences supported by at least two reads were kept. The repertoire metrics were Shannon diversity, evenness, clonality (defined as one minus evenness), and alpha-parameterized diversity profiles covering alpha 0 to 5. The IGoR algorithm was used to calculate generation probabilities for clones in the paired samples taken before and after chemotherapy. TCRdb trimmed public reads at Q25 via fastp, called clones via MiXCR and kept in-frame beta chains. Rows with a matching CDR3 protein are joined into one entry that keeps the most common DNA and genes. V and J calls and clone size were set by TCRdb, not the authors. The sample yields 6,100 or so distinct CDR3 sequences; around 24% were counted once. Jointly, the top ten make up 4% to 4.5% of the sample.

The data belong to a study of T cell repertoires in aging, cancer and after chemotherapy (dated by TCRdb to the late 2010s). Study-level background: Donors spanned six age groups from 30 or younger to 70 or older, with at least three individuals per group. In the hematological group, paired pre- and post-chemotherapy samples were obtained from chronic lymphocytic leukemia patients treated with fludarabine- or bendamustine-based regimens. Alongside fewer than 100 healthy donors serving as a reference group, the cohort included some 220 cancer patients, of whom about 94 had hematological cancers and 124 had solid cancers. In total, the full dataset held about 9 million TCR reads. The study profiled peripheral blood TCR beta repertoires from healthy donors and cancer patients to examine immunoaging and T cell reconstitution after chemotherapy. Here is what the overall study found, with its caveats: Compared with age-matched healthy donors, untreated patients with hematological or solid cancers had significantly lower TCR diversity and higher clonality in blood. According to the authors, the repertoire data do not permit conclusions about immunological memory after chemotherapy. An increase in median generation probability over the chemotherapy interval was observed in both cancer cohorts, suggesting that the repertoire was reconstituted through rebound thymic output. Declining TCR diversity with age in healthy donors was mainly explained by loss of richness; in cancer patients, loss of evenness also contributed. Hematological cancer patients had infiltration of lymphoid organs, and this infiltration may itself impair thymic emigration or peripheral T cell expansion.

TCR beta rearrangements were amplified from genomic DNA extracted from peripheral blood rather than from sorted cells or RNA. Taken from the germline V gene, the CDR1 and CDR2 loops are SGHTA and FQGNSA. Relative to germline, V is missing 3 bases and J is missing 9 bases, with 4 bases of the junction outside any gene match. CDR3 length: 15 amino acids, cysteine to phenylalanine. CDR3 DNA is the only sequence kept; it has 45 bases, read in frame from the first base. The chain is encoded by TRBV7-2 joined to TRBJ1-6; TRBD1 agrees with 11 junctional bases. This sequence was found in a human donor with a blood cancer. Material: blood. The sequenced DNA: TGTGCCAGCAGCTTGTACGGGACAGGGGGTTCACCCCTCCACTTT. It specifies CASSLYGTGGSPLHF.